The clone carrying this T cell receptor beta chain appeared many times. Its antigen is still unknown. This sample stems from a study of T-cell memory formation after mild COVID-19. Study-level background: The study found TCR clusters largely donor specific. The study's findings and limits: Day 15 to 85 contracting clones showed balanced CD4/CD8; day 15 to 37 expanders favored CD4+.

Constant-segment-primed 5'RACE gave TCR alpha and TCR beta cDNA libraries with sample barcodes and UMIs. Using its own MiXCR run on the 5' RACE reads, TCRdb lists one record per CDR3 protein. The sample has hundreds of thousands of distinct CDR3 sequences, 15% seen once; the top ten hold around 23%. Looked up from germline, CDR1 is SGHVS and CDR2 is FNYEAQ. Germline trimming cut 5 bases from V and 4 bases from J; bases unmatched to any gene: 12. The CDR3 spans 16 residues. The sequencing sample was made of PBMCs or a T cell subset sorted from them (not recorded which). The TCR comes from a man aged 18 to 35 who had mild COVID-19 (a few samples of this study predate the infection). Cell type and time point are not known. The rearrangement links TRBV7-6 to TRBJ1-2, with TRBD1 matching 8 bases. CDR3 region: CASSPQTGEISYGYTF. CDR3 nucleotides: TGTGCCAGCAGCCCGCAGACAGGGGAGATCTCCTATGGCTACACCTTC.